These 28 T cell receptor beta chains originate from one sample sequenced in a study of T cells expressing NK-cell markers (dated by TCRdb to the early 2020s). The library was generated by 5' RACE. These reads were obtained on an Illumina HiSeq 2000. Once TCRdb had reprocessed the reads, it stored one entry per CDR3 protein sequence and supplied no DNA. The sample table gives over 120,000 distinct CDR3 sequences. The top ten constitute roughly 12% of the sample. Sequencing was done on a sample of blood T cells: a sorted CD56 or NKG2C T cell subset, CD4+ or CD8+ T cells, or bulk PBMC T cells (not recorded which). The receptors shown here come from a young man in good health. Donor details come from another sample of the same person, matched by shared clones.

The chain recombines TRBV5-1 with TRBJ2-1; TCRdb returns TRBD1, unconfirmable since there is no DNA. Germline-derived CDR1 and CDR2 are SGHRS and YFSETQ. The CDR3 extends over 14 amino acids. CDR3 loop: CASSLRPGYNEQFF.

CDR3 sequence reads: CSARDPSTRGGYTF. The J gene is TRBJ1-2, the V gene TRBV20-1; as DNA is missing, the TRBD1 call by TCRdb cannot be tested. This CDR3 is built from 14 residues. Germline CDR1 and CDR2: DFQATT and SNEGSKA (reference sequence).

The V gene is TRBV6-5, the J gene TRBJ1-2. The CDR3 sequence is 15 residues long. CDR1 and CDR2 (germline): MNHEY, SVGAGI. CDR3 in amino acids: CASSYSETEFYGYTF.

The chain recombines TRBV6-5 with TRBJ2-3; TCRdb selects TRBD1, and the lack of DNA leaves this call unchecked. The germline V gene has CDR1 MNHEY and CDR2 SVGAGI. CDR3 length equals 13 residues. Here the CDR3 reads CASSSIAPDTQYF.

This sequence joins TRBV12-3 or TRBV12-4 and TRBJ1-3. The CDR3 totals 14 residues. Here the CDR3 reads CASSPLPSGNTIYF.

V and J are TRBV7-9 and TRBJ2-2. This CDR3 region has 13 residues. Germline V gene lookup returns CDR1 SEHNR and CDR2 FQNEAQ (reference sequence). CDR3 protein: CASTEQTTGELFF.

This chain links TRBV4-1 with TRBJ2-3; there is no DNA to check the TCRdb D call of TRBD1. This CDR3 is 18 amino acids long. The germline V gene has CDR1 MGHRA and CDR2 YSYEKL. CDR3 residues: CASSHRKFGGGGTDTLYF.

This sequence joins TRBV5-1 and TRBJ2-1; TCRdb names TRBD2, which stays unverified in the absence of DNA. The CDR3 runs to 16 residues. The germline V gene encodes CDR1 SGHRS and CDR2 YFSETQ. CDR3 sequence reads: CASSGGLSGYYNEQFF.

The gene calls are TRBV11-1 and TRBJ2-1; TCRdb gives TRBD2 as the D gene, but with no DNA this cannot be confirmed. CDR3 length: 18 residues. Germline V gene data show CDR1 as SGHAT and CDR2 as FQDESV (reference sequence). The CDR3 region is CASSLAGGLAGKYNEQFF.

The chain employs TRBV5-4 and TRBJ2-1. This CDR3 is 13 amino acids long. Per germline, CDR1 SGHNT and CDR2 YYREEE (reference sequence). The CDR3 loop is CASSQGTTNEQFF.

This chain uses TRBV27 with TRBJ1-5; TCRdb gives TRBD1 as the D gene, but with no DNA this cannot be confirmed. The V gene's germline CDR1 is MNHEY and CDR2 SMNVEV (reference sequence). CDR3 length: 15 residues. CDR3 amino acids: CASSLVGGSGQPQHF.

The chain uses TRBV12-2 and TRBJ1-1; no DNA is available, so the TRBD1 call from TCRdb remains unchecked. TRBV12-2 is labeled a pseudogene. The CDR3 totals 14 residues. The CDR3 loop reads CASRFRGEGTEAFF.

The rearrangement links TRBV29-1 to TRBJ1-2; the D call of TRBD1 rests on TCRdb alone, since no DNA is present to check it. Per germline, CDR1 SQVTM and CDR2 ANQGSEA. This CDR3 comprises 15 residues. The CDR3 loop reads CSAFSTDRSGNGYTF.

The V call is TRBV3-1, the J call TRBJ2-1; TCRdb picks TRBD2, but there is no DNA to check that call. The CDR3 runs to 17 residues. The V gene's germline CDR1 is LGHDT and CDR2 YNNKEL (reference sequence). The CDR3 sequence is CASSHRYSGSSYNEQFF.

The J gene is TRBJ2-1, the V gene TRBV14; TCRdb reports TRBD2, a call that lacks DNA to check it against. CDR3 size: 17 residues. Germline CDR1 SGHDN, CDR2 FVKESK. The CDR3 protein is CASSQPGSGSVYNEQFF.

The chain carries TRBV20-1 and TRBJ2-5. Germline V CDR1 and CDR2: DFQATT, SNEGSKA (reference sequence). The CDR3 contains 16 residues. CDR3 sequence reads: CSARPDRTNSRETQYF.

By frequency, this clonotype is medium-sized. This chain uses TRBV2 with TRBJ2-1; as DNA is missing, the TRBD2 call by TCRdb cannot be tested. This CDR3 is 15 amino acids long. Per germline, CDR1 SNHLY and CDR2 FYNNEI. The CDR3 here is CASVEPGTRLDEQFF.

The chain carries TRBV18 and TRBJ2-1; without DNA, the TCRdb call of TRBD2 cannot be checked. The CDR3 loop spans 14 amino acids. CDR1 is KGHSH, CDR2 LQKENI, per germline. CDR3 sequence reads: CASSTSGSNNEQFF.

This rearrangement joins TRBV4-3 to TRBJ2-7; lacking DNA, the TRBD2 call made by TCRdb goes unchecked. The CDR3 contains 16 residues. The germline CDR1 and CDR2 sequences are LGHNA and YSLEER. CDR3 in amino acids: CASSQELAGSSYEQYF.

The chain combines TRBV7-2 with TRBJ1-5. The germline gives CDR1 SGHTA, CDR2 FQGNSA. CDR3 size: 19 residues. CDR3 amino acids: CASSLSAGFGRFSNQPQHF.

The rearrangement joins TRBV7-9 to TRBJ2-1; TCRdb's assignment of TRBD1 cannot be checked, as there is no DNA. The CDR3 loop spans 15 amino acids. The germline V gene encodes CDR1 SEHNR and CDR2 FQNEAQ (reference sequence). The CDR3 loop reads CASSLVLGQGDEQFF.

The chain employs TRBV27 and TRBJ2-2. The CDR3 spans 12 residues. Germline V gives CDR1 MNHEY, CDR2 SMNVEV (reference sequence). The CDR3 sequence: CASSLNLGELFF.

CDR3 residues: CASSLRGDSNQPQHF. The chain couples TRBV28 to TRBJ1-5; TCRdb gives TRBD1 as the D gene, but with no DNA this cannot be confirmed. Germline CDR1 and CDR2: MDHEN and SYDVKM. The CDR3 has 15 residues.

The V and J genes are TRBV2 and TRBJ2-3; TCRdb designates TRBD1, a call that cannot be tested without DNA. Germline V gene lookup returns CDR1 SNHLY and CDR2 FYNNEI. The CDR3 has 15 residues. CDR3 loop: CASTPGRSSTDTQYF.

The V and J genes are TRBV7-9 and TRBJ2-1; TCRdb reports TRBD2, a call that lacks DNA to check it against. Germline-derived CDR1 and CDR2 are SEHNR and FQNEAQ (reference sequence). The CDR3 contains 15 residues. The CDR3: CASSLRTVTYNEQFF.

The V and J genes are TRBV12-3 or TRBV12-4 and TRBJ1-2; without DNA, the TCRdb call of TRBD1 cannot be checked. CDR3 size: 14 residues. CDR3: CASSLQGEGYGYTF.

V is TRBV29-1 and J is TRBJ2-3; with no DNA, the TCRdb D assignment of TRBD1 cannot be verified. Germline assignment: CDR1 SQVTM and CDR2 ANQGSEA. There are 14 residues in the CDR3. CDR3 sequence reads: CSAVGQGISDTQYF.

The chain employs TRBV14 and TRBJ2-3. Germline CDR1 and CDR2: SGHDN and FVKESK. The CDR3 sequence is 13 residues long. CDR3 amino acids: CASSQDSTDTQYF.